Below, 29 T cell receptor beta chains from the same sample are listed, as sequenced in a study of OX40 agonist ivuxolimab in advanced cancers. Repertoires were generated with immunoSEQ multiplex PCR, while TCRdb's copy carries only in-frame clones and drops some. Among about 54,000 clones listed, about 83% were seen once. Source: CD4+ or CD8+ T cells sorted from blood, taken in a trial of the OX40 agonist ivuxolimab. The source of these receptors is an adult with an advanced solid tumor such as melanoma, head and neck, liver or kidney cancer.

This clone was observed a single time. The chain couples TRBV19 to TRBJ2-2; 9 nucleotides match TRBD1. Germline-derived CDR1 and CDR2 are LNHDA and SQIVND (reference sequence). V lost 6 bases, J lost 3 bases, and 5 bases stayed unmatched. The CDR3 has 15 residues. The CDR3 DNA reads as TGTGCCAGTAGCCCGACAGGGGGGGACACCGGGGAGCTGTTTTTT. Translated, it gives CASSPTGGDTGELFF.

The CDR3 DNA is TGTGCCAGCAGCTTAGCGGGAGGGCTGACAGATACGCAGTATTTT. Its translation: CASSLAGGLTDTQYF. This chain connects TRBV5-4 to TRBJ2-3; 10 bases line up with TRBD2. The CDR3 sequence is 15 residues long. CDR1 and CDR2 from the germline V gene are SGHNT and YYREEE (reference sequence). Trimming took 2 bases from V and 3 from J; bases not matched to a gene: 3. The full variable domain, rest sourced from reference TRBV5-4 and TRBJ2-3, is ETGVTQSPTHLIKTRGQQVTLRCSSQSGHNTVSWYQQALGQGPQFIFQYYREEENGRGNFPPRFSGLQFPNYSSELNVNALELDDSALYLCASSLAGGLTDTQYFGPGTRLTVL.

The chain employs TRBV7-3 and TRBJ2-3; perhaps TRBD2 as D (7 bases). Trimming took off 5 bases at V and 2 bases at J, with 14 bases between the two ends. The germline V gene has CDR1 SGHTA and CDR2 FQGTGA. The CDR3 sequence is 15 residues long. The CDR3 loop reads CASSLGRGATDTQYF. The CDR3 DNA reads TGTGCCAGCAGCCTAGGTCGGGGGGCCACAGATACGCAGTATTTT.

A single count supports this clone. The chain has TRBV5-4 and TRBJ1-1; D uncertain. In germline, CDR1 is SGHNT, CDR2 YYREEE (reference sequence). Between the trimmed V and J ends, which lost 1 base and 0 bases, there was a span of 13 bases. The CDR3 is 16 residues long. The CDR3 is CASSLLQANLNTEAFF. The CDR3 region has the DNA TGTGCCAGCAGCTTGCTGCAGGCCAACTTGAACACTGAAGCTTTCTTT.

This clone was seen once. The chain couples TRBV27 to TRBJ2-1; 8 nucleotides agree with TRBD2. Germline CDR1 reads MNHEY; CDR2 reads SMNVEV (reference sequence). V shed 8 bases, J shed 5 bases, and the junction held 8 bases outside the gene matches. The CDR3 covers 14 residues. In DNA form, the CDR3 reads TGTGCCAGCGGGGGACTAGAGGACAACAATGAGCAGTTCTTC. It yields the protein CASGGLEDNNEQFF.

V gene TRBV5-6 combines with J gene TRBJ2-3; unclear D gene. The CDR3 loop spans 14 amino acids. Germline lookup yields CDR1 SGHDT and CDR2 YYEEEE. Trimming shortened V by 0 bases and J by 0 bases, and 5 bases separated the two germline ends. The CDR3 protein is CASSLDGSTDTQYF. The CDR3 bases are TGTGCCAGCAGCTTGGACGGCAGCACAGATACGCAGTATTTT.

The CDR3 region is CASTDQASYEQYF. The CDR3, as DNA: TGTGCCAGTACCGACCAGGCCTCCTACGAGCAGTACTTC. This chain uses TRBV19 with TRBJ2-7; D is uncertain. The CDR3 is made up of 13 amino acids. Germline loops: CDR1 LNHDA, CDR2 SQIVND (reference sequence). Between the trimmed V and J ends, which lost 7 bases and 0 bases, there was a span of 10 bases.

V gene TRBV6-5 combines with J gene TRBJ1-2; 7 bases match TRBD1. The CDR3 contains 15 residues. Germline CDR1 is MNHEY and CDR2 is SVGAGI. V was pared by 5 bases and J by 0 bases, with 6 bases of the junction left unmatched. For the CDR3, the DNA is TGTGCCAGCAGTCCTACACAGGGGACTAACTATGGCTACACCTTC. Amino acid sequence: CASSPTQGTNYGYTF.

CDR3: CASSLAQGRNTEAFF. CDR3 in DNA: TGTGCCAGCAGCTTAGCGCAAGGGCGGAACACTGAAGCTTTCTTT. The chain uses TRBV11-2 and TRBJ1-1, with unresolved D. Germline-derived CDR1 and CDR2 are SGHAT and FQNNGV. The CDR3 runs 15 residues. Trimming removed 1 base from V and 1 base from J, with 10 bases in between.

This clone was detected only a few times. This chain uses TRBV30 with TRBJ1-1; tentatively, D is TRBD1 (5 bases). Trimming took 3 bases from V and 8 from J, leaving 13 bases between them. The CDR3 has 12 amino acids. The V gene's germline CDR1 is GTSNPN and CDR2 SVGIG (reference sequence). The DNA for the CDR3 is TGTGCCTGGAGAGCCGGGACGCAAGAAGCTTTCTTT. Amino acid sequence: CAWRAGTQEAFF.

V usage is TRBV11-2 and J usage is TRBJ2-5; TRBD2 matches at 13 bases. The CDR3 runs to 17 residues. The V and J ends lost 5 bases and 4 bases, in that order; junction bases with no gene match: 10. CDR1 SGHAT and CDR2 FQNNGV come from the germline V gene. The CDR3 protein is CASSQRLAGGGSETQYF. The CDR3 bases are TGTGCCAGCAGCCAGAGACTAGCGGGAGGTGGGTCAGAGACCCAGTACTTC.

Written as DNA, the CDR3 is TGTGCCAGTAGTGAGGGGACAGGGGTACAAGAGACCCAGTACTTC. Amino acids: CASSEGTGVQETQYF. V and J are TRBV19 and TRBJ2-5, with 10 positions matching TRBD1. This CDR3 region has 15 residues. Germline trimming cut 5 bases from V and 2 bases from J; bases unmatched to any gene: 5. Germline CDR1 LNHDA, CDR2 SQIVND (reference sequence).

The chain links TRBV10-3 to TRBJ2-6; 7 nucleotides agree with TRBD1. The ends lost 7 bases at V and 4 bases at J; junction bases unmatched: 4. CDR3 size: 14 residues. Germline V CDR1 and CDR2: ENHRY, SYGVKD. The CDR3 DNA reads as TGTGCCATCACGACAGGGAACGGGGCCAACGTCCTGACTTTC. Its translation: CAITTGNGANVLTF.

This rearrangement joins TRBV7-2 to TRBJ2-2; TRBD2 aligns across 8 bases. This CDR3 contains 16 residues. Germline V gene data show CDR1 as SGHTA and CDR2 as FQGNSA. V shed 5 bases, J shed 2 bases, and the junction held 7 bases outside the gene matches. The CDR3 loop is CASSPSTSGNTGELFF. CDR3 nucleotides: TGTGCCAGCAGCCCCTCTACTAGCGGCAACACCGGGGAGCTGTTTTTT.

CDR3 loop: CASSPQGVGNTGELFF. In nucleotides, the CDR3 is TGTGCCAGCAGCCCACAGGGAGTGGGAAACACCGGGGAGCTGTTTTTT. This chain connects TRBV28 to TRBJ2-2, with D possibly matching TRBD1 (6 bases). The germline V gene has CDR1 MDHEN and CDR2 SYDVKM. The CDR3 runs to 16 residues. The germline V and J ends were trimmed by 6 bases and 2 bases, with 16 bases remaining between them.

V is TRBV27 and J is TRBJ2-1, with TRBD2 matching 13 bases. V gave up 3 bases and J gave up 5 bases; unmatched junction bases: 4. The CDR3 is made up of 16 amino acids. CDR1 is MNHEY, CDR2 SMNVEV, per germline (reference sequence). The CDR3 sequence: CASSLAGLAGHNEQFF. CDR3 DNA sequence: TGTGCCAGCAGTTTGGCGGGACTAGCGGGACACAATGAGCAGTTCTTC.

V is TRBV6-1 and J is TRBJ1-1; no firm D call. The CDR3 is 13 residues long. V lost 6 bases and J lost 4, with 12 bases in between. Germline V lookup: CDR1 MNHNS, CDR2 SASEGT. In DNA form, the CDR3 reads TGTGCCAGCAGCTCGCCGCCGGGCACTGAAGCTTTCTTT. The encoded protein is CASSSPPGTEAFF.

This chain links TRBV11-3 with TRBJ2-5; 7 bases agree with TRBD1. Germline lookup yields CDR1 SGHNT and CDR2 YENEEA. Trimming at V came to 1 base and at J to 5 bases, leaving 4 bases not matched to a gene. The CDR3 is 14 amino acids. The CDR3 DNA is TGTGCCAGCAGCTTAGGACAGGGCCCGGAGACCCAGTACTTC. It yields the protein CASSLGQGPETQYF.

This sequence joins TRBV9 and TRBJ1-2; 12 bases line up with TRBD1. The CDR3 is 15 residues long. J lost 7 bases, V lost 0 bases, and 4 bases had no gene match. CDR1 is SGDLS and CDR2 is YYNGEE in the germline V gene. CDR3 residues: CASSVAGTGGLGYTF. CDR3 DNA: TGTGCCAGCAGCGTAGCAGGGACAGGGGGCCTTGGCTACACCTTC. Full variable domain (outside the CDR3, taken from reference TRBV9 and TRBJ1-2): DSGVTQTPKHLITATGQRVTLRCSPRSGDLSVYWYQQSLDQGLQFLIQYYNGEERAKGNILERFSAQQFPDLHSELNLSSLELGDSALYFCASSVAGTGGLGYTFGSGTRLTVV.

This clone was observed a handful of times. V usage is TRBV7-6 and J usage is TRBJ1-3; D is unresolved. This CDR3 spans 14 amino acids. Germline V gene sequence: CDR1 SGHVS, CDR2 FNYEAQ. V lost 1 base and J lost 6, with 10 bases in between. CDR3 sequence (DNA): TGTGCCAGCAGCTTAGAAGGCAGTGTAAACACCATATATTTT. Residues: CASSLEGSVNTIYF.

The rearrangement links TRBV12-5 to TRBJ2-2; 9 nucleotides align to TRBD1. This CDR3 comprises 16 residues. Germline values: CDR1 LGHNT, CDR2 FRNRAP. The ends lost 1 base at V and 6 bases at J; junction bases unmatched: 6. CDR3 sequence: CASGLATGGAAGELFF. CDR3 coding DNA: TGTGCTAGTGGTTTGGCTACAGGGGGCGCAGCCGGGGAGCTGTTTTTT.

The V gene is TRBV7-2, the J gene TRBJ2-2; 14 bases line up with TRBD2. The V gene end was trimmed by 5 bases and the J gene end by 6 bases; junction bases not matched to a gene: 5. The germline CDR1 and CDR2 sequences are SGHTA and FQGNSA. This CDR3 has 16 amino acids. The CDR3 DNA reads TGTGCCAGCAGCCCGACTAGCGGGAGGGGTGCCGGGGAGCTGTTTTTT. It yields the protein CASSPTSGRGAGELFF.

This chain links TRBV25-1 with TRBJ1-1; D possibly corresponds to TRBD1 (5 bases). Trimming pared 4 bases from V and 3 bases from J, leaving 12 bases between. The CDR3 contains 14 residues. Germline assignment: CDR1 MGHDK and CDR2 SYGVNS. The CDR3 DNA reads TGTGCCAGCAGTGGAGGGGATATGCACACTGAAGCTTTCTTT. This codes for CASSGGDMHTEAFF. The whole variable domain, remainder taken from reference TRBV25-1 and TRBJ1-1, is EADIYQTPRYLVIGTGKKITLECSQTMGHDKMYWYQQDPGMELHLIHYSYGVNSTEKGDLSSESTVSRIRTEHFPLTLESARPSHTSQYLCASSGGDMHTEAFFGQGTRLTVV.

This rearrangement joins TRBV28 to TRBJ1-4; D gene unclear. There are 17 residues in the CDR3. V lost 3 bases to trimming and J lost 0 bases, with 14 bases between them. Germline V gene sequence: CDR1 MDHEN, CDR2 SYDVKM. The CDR3 spells CASSLPPSAATNEKLFF. The CDR3 bases are TGTGCCAGCAGTTTGCCCCCATCGGCTGCAACTAATGAAAAACTGTTTTTT.

The rearrangement uses TRBV20-1 and TRBJ2-1, with a possible D match to TRBD2 (5 bases). V gave up 6 bases and J gave up 8 bases, with 11 bases separating them. CDR3 size: 11 residues. Per germline, CDR1 DFQATT and CDR2 SNEGSKA (reference sequence). Here the CDR3 DNA reads TGCAGTGCCGCGCCGGGATATGAGCAGTTCTTC. Protein sequence: CSAAPGYEQFF.

This clone has just a few counts. In DNA, the CDR3 is TGTGCCAGCAGCTTGCAACTAGCCGGGGAGCTGTTTTTT. Translating gives CASSLQLAGELFF. The chain couples TRBV7-2 to TRBJ2-2, with TRBD2 as a possible D gene (5 bases). V gave up 3 bases and J gave up 6 bases, with 8 bases separating them. The CDR3 totals 13 residues. Per germline, CDR1 SGHTA and CDR2 FQGNSA.

V is TRBV7-9 and J is TRBJ1-1; possible D gene TRBD1, 5 bases. CDR3 length: 15 amino acids. Germline V gene lookup returns CDR1 SEHNR and CDR2 FQNEAQ (reference sequence). V was cut by 1 base and J by 5 bases, with 14 bases left in between. CDR3 amino acids: CASSLGAGMGTEAFF. The CDR3 DNA reads TGTGCCAGCAGCTTAGGGGCAGGGATGGGAACTGAAGCTTTCTTT.

The V gene is TRBV7-2, the J gene TRBJ1-2; D remains ambiguous. The CDR3 loop spans 15 amino acids. Germline V gene sequence: CDR1 SGHTA, CDR2 FQGNSA. The V end was cut by 5 bases, the J end by 4 bases, with 17 bases between. Here the CDR3 reads CASSRAPDTIYGYTF. In DNA form, the CDR3 reads TGTGCCAGCAGCCGAGCCCCTGACACCATCTATGGCTACACCTTC.

This clone was observed once. The CDR3 bases are TGTGCCATCAGTGACGTAGGGGAGCAGTTCTTC. It is translated as CAISDVGEQFF. V usage is TRBV10-3 and J usage is TRBJ2-1, with D uncertain. The length of the CDR3 is 11 residues. V lost 3 bases, J lost 10 bases, and 7 bases lay in between. Per the germline V gene, CDR1 is ENHRY and CDR2 is SYGVKD.